Each of the 6 T cell receptor beta chains below was sequenced from the same sample in a study of T cells in women clearing cervical HPV infection. TCRdb's copy holds only in-frame clones and misses some; the assay was immunoSEQ multiplex PCR. Its table lists about 22,000 clones. Sequencing used blood buffy coat. These receptors originate from a woman between 18 and 70 years old with a cervical HPV16 infection that either progressed to CIN3+ or cleared (not recorded which).

As for this clone: A junction end diverges from the germline sequence, so it may reflect a read error. This chain's CDR3 is CASSQDFKLAGGHDEQFF. The sequenced part of the CDR3 DNA is TGCGCCAGCAGCCAAGATTTTAAACTAGCGGGAGGGCACGATGAG. The chain joins TRBV4-2 to TRBJ2-1, with 13 nucleotides matching TRBD2. Read coverage stops 3 residues before the CDR3 terminus; the germline J gene supplies the remainder. CDR3 length equals 18 residues. Germline loops: CDR1 LGHNA, CDR2 YNFKEQ.

Points on this clone: From the germline J gene comes the end of the CDR3, since the read stops 3 residues before it. This chain connects TRBV5-1 to TRBJ1-2, with 7 bases identical to TRBD1. CDR3 size: 14 residues. CDR1 and CDR2 (germline): SGHRS, YFSETQ. The V segment lost 5 bases and the J segment 0 bases; nucleotides outside the gene matches: 4. The CDR3: CASSTGEANYGYTF. Incomplete CDR3 DNA: TGCGCCAGCAGTACAGGGGAGGCTAACTATGGC.

CDR3 DNA, as far as it was read: TGCGCCAGCAGTGAATTAGGGCTAGCGGGGGAGACC. Translation gives CASSELGLAGET. The whole CDR3 sequence reads CASSELGLAGETQYF. J is TRBJ2-5 and V is TRBV10-2, with TRBD2 matching 9 bases. The CDR3 end falls 3 residues outside the read, so it is completed with the germline J gene. The V and J ends lost 3 bases and 5 bases, in that order; junction bases with no gene match: 7. Per the germline V gene, CDR1 is WSHSY and CDR2 is SAAADI. CDR3 length equals 15 residues.

Regarding this clone: The CDR3 extends 3 residues past the end of the read, so its final part is completed from the germline J gene. The chain combines TRBV2 with TRBJ2-2; 9 nucleotides agree with TRBD1. There are 16 residues in the CDR3. Germline loops: CDR1 SNHLY, CDR2 FYNNEI. The sequenced part of the CDR3 DNA is TGTGCCAGCAGTCCCCCGGGACAGGGTCGTCATGAAAAG. Translation gives CASSPPGQGRHEK. The full CDR3 protein is CASSPPGQGRHEKLFF.

Concerning this clone itself: The missing CDR3 end, 3 residues past where the read stops, is filled in from the germline J gene. The V and J genes are TRBV5-4 and TRBJ2-3, with 12 positions matching TRBD2. The CDR3 loop spans 16 amino acids. Germline V CDR1 and CDR2: SGHNT, YYREEE (reference sequence). V trimming: 1 base; J trimming: 8 bases; junction bases outside the gene matches: 8. CDR3 bases read: TGTGCCAGCAGCTTGACTAGCGGGGGGCCCCCAGTTACG. It translates to CASSLTSGGPPVT. The full CDR3 is CASSLTSGGPPVTQYF.

For this clone: The read gets to within 3 residues of the CDR3 end, and the germline J gene fills in the rest. The chain couples TRBV12-5 to TRBJ2-7; weak D call: TRBD1 (6 bases). The germline V gene encodes CDR1 LGHNT and CDR2 FRNRAP. The CDR3 contains 21 residues. The ends were cut back, 0 bases at V and 0 bases at J, with 27 bases in the middle. This chain's CDR3 is CASGLVPIAYSRGHNSYEQYF. CDR3 DNA, as far as it was read: TGTGCTAGTGGTTTGGTACCCATCGCGTACTCCAGGGGCCACAACTCCTACGAG.